This entry lists 16 T cell receptor beta chains sequenced from one sample in a study of blood T cell repertoires in COVID-19. Data came from immunoSEQ multiplex PCR; TCRdb stores just in-frame clones and leaves some out. Here the sample spans a few hundred thousand clones, around nine tenths being singletons. Sequenced material: peripheral blood. The origin of the receptors is a woman between 25 and 40 years old with COVID-19, enrolled during active disease.

The V gene is TRBV15, the J gene TRBJ1-3; D gene ambiguous. The V end lost 0 bases, the J end lost 0 bases, and 6 bases lay between the germline ends. This CDR3 has 15 residues. Germline loops: CDR1 LNHNV, CDR2 YYDKDF (reference sequence). In DNA, the CDR3 is TGTGCCACCAGCAGAGATGTCTTCTCTGGAAACACCATATATTTT. It encodes CATSRDVFSGNTIYF.

V is TRBV21-1 and J is TRBJ1-4. TRBV21-1 counts as a pseudogene. The CDR3 length is 16 residues. The CDR3 DNA follows: TGTGCCAGCAGCAAAAATCTCCGGGCAACTAATGAAAAACTGTTTTTT. Residues: CASSKNLRATNEKLFF.

The CDR3 sequence: CASNRQGPYGYTF. The CDR3 DNA reads TGTGCCAGCAACCGACAGGGGCCCTATGGCTACACCTTC. This chain uses TRBV2 with TRBJ1-2; 8 nucleotides align to TRBD1. In germline, CDR1 is SNHLY, CDR2 FYNNEI. The V segment lost 7 bases and the J segment 4 bases; nucleotides outside the gene matches: 5. The CDR3 length is 13 residues.

The chain combines TRBV2 with TRBJ1-4; unclear D gene. The V end lost 3 bases, the J end lost 0 bases, and 5 bases lay between the germline ends. Looked up from germline, CDR1 is SNHLY and CDR2 is FYNNEI. The CDR3 spans 14 residues. CDR3 DNA sequence: TGTGCCAGCAGTGACATCCCAACTAATGAAAAACTGTTTTTT. Its translation is CASSDIPTNEKLFF.

The J gene is TRBJ2-3, the V gene TRBV11-3; 7 bases are a match to TRBD1. Germline V gene lookup returns CDR1 SGHNT and CDR2 YENEEA. This CDR3 is 15 amino acids long. V lost 5 bases to trimming and J lost 2 bases; unmatched junction nucleotides: 7. The CDR3 sequence: CASSNQGVSTDTQYF. In DNA, the CDR3 is TGTGCCAGCAGCAACCAGGGGGTTTCCACAGATACGCAGTATTTT.

The chain joins TRBV19 to TRBJ1-2, with 8 bases fitting TRBD1. Unmatched junction bases numbered 8, after V lost 5 bases and J lost 6 bases. Per the germline V gene, CDR1 is LNHDA and CDR2 is SQIVND (reference sequence). CDR3 size: 14 residues. The CDR3 reads CASSWTGSTDGYTF. The CDR3 coding sequence is TGTGCCAGTAGTTGGACAGGGTCGACGGATGGCTACACCTTC.

This clone was found once. The gene calls are TRBV2 and TRBJ2-3; 9 bases are a match to TRBD1. The CDR3 is 16 residues long. The germline V gene has CDR1 SNHLY and CDR2 FYNNEI. J was trimmed by 1 base and V by 6 bases; bases with no gene match: 8. The CDR3 loop is CASSMGQGYGTDTQYF. CDR3 DNA sequence: TGTGCCAGCAGCATGGGACAGGGATATGGCACAGATACGCAGTATTTT.

V usage is TRBV10-1 and J usage is TRBJ1-3, with a tentative D call TRBD1 (5 bases). CDR1 WNHNN and CDR2 SYGVQD come from the germline V gene (reference sequence). The V end was cut by 7 bases, the J end by 0 bases, with 10 bases between. The CDR3 covers 14 residues. The CDR3 DNA follows: TGCGCCAGCACACAGGCGCGCTCTGGAAACACCATATATTTT. It translates to CASTQARSGNTIYF.

The rearrangement links TRBV10-3 to TRBJ2-1, with TRBD1 identical over 7 bases. The CDR3 loop spans 16 amino acids. V shed 0 bases, J shed 9 bases, and the junction held 11 bases outside the gene matches. The germline V gene encodes CDR1 ENHRY and CDR2 SYGVKD. The chain's CDR3 is CAISESFGRGTGEQFF. CDR3 sequence (DNA): TGTGCCATCAGTGAGTCGTTCGGCAGGGGGACGGGTGAGCAGTTCTTC.

This chain links TRBV3-1 (or the pseudogene TRBV3-2) with TRBJ2-3; D uncertain. Per germline, CDR1 LGHDT and CDR2 YNNKEL (reference sequence). Trimming cost V 4 bases and J 4 bases, with 9 bases left between them. The CDR3 runs to 13 residues. This CDR3 is CASSPRGADTQYF. CDR3 coding DNA: TGTGCCAGCAGCCCCCGAGGTGCAGATACGCAGTATTTT.

This clone was observed a single time. The rearrangement uses TRBV7-9 and TRBJ2-4, with 8 positions matching TRBD2. The CDR3 consists of 15 residues. CDR1 and CDR2 (germline): SEHNR, FQNEAQ (reference sequence). The V gene end was trimmed by 6 bases and the J gene end by 4 bases; junction bases not matched to a gene: 8. As DNA, the CDR3 is TGTGCCAGCAGGCCACTAGCGGATGGTAAAAACATTCAGTACTTC. Translating gives CASRPLADGKNIQYF.

The chain is built from TRBV6-5 and TRBJ2-2; D may be TRBD1 (5 bases). Germline V gene sequence: CDR1 MNHEY, CDR2 SVGAGI. The CDR3 runs to 15 residues. V was cut by 4 bases and J by 6 bases, with 15 bases left in between. For the CDR3, the DNA is TGTGCCAGCAGTTTGGGGCCTCAAAAGCCCGGGGAGCTGTTTTTT. It yields the protein CASSLGPQKPGELFF.

The rearrangement uses TRBV6-2 or TRBV6-3 and TRBJ2-2, with 9 nucleotides matching TRBD2. V dropped 7 bases and J dropped 3; count of bases not matched to a gene: 15. Germline CDR1 and CDR2: MNHEY and SVGEGT. This CDR3 region has 18 residues. In DNA form, the CDR3 reads TGTGCCAGCACCCCATCGACATACGGCGGGGGGGACACCGGGGAGCTGTTTTTT. The encoded protein is CASTPSTYGGGDTGELFF.

For the CDR3, the DNA is TGTGCCAGCAGCCATTGGGACAGGGGCTACAATGAGCAGTTCTTC. Translation: CASSHWDRGYNEQFF. The chain is built from TRBV3-1 (or the pseudogene TRBV3-2) and TRBJ2-1; 10 bases match TRBD1. This CDR3 contains 15 residues. Looked up from germline, CDR1 is LGHDT and CDR2 is YNNKEL (reference sequence). The V segment lost 3 bases and the J segment 3 bases; nucleotides outside the gene matches: 2.

The V gene is TRBV19, the J gene TRBJ2-3, with D possibly being TRBD2 (7 bases). The CDR3 runs 14 residues. Germline CDR1 is LNHDA and CDR2 is SQIVND (reference sequence). Trimming cost V 4 bases and J 2 bases, with 10 bases left between them. The CDR3 protein is CASSNGGPTDTQYF. The CDR3 DNA follows: TGTGCCAGTAGTAACGGGGGGCCCACAGATACGCAGTATTTT. Full variable domain (missing parts from reference TRBV19 and TRBJ2-3): DGGITQSPKYLFRKEGQNVTLSCEQNLNHDAMYWYRQDPGQGLRLIYYSQIVNDFQKGDIAEGYSVSREKKESFPLTVTSAQKNPTAFYLCASSNGGPTDTQYFGPGTRLTVL.

This chain links TRBV13 with TRBJ1-6; perhaps TRBD1 as D (5 bases). V lost 1 base and J lost 5, with 6 bases in between. CDR1 PRHDT and CDR2 FYEKMQ come from the germline V gene (reference sequence). The CDR3 has 14 residues. CDR3 sequence: CASSLEQDNSPLHF. The DNA of the CDR3 is TGTGCCAGCAGCTTAGAACAGGATAATTCACCCCTCCACTTT.